This paragraph reports one T cell receptor (beta chain). Its cognate antigen is unknown. Assays were performed on roughly 94,000 TCR templates per sample. Sequenced by immunoSEQ multiplex PCR; TCRdb stores in-frame clones only, minus some. The sample shows over 80,000 clones, approximately 86% of them seen only once. The CDR3 runs 15 residues. CDR1 and CDR2 from the germline V gene are SGHTA and FQGNSA. Trimming took 1 base from V and 7 from J, leaving 11 bases between them. These data belong to a study of siplizumab effects on memory and regulatory T cells. Overall study findings and caveats: Few alloreactive clones mapped to unstimulated subsets. An assignable phenotype, naive or memory, was missing from roughly 76-95% of proliferating CD4+ or CD8+ clones.

V and J are TRBV7-2 and TRBJ1-6; no firm D call. The sequenced sample consisted of Tregs sorted from blood. The sequence came from a human donor in good health. CDR3 in DNA: TGTGCCAGCAGCTTAGTTGGGCCGGGGAATTCACCCCTCCACTTT. This gives the protein CASSLVGPGNSPLHF.